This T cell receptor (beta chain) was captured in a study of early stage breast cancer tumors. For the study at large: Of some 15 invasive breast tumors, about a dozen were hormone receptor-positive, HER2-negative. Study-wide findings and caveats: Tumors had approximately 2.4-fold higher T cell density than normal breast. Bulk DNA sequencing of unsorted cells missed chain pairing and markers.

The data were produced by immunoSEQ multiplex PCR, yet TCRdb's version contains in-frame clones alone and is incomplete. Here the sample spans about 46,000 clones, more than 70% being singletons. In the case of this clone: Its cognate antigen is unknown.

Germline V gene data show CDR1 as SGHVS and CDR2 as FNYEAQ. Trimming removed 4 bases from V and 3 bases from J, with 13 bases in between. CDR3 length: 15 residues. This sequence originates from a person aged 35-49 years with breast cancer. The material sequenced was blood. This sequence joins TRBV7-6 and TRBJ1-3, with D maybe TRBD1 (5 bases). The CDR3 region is CASSSGEGFGNTIYF. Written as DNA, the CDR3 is TGTGCCAGCAGCTCCGGCGAGGGGTTTGGAAACACCATATATTTT.